The 26 T cell receptor beta chains below come from one sample, sequenced in a study of human T cells and chemical hapten exposure. Time point in this sample: pre-sensitization, week 0. Specified treatment: therapeutic diphenylcyclopropenone sensitization with weekly scalp DPC. TCRdb re-called the RACE reads with MiXCR, one entry per CDR3 protein. The data contain 95,000 to 150,000 distinct CDR3 sequences, less than 15% of them singletons. The input for sequencing was whole blood, taken in connection with sensitization to the hapten diphenylcyclopropenone (DPC). The receptors derive from a woman between 18 and 30 years old with alopecia areata. Some clones in this sample may be carry-over from other donors' samples.

This clonotype was seen ten or more times. The chain links TRBV19 to TRBJ2-7; D may be TRBD2 (8 bases). Germline V gene lookup returns CDR1 LNHDA and CDR2 SQIVND (reference sequence). V gave up 6 bases and J gave up 9 bases, with 18 bases separating them. This CDR3 is built from 13 residues. The CDR3 is CASRPPGGGSQYF. DNA of the CDR3: TGTGCCAGTAGGCCGCCGGGAGGGGGCTCGCAGTACTTC.

This clonotype showed up many times. The chain is built from TRBV3-1 and TRBJ2-1; 7 nucleotides align to TRBD2. This CDR3 comprises 17 residues. The ends lost 0 bases at V and 4 bases at J; junction bases unmatched: 9. The germline V gene has CDR1 LGHDT and CDR2 YNNKEL (reference sequence). This CDR3 reads CASSQDRPSGLYNEQFF. In DNA form, the CDR3 reads TGTGCCAGCAGCCAAGATAGGCCTAGCGGCCTTTACAATGAGCAGTTCTTC.

The chain couples TRBV9 to TRBJ2-5, with D perhaps given as TRBD1 or TRBD2 (6 bases each). V lost 1 base, J lost 2 bases, and 21 bases lay in between. The CDR3 spans 18 residues. Germline lookup yields CDR1 SGDLS and CDR2 YYNGEE. The CDR3 DNA follows: TGTGCCAGCAGCGTAAGTCCCCGGGACACCGGGGGTCAAGAGACCCAGTACTTC. Translated, it gives CASSVSPRDTGGQETQYF.

This clonotype was observed many times. The CDR3 DNA is TGTGCCAGCAGCCCCGGGACCGGAGGCCCCACTGAAGCTTTCTTT. Protein sequence: CASSPGTGGPTEAFF. The genes are TRBV11-2 and TRBJ1-1; the D gene is possibly TRBD1 (5 bases). The CDR3 spans 15 residues. Germline-derived CDR1 and CDR2 are SGHAT and FQNNGV. Between the trimmed V and J ends, which lost 5 bases and 4 bases, there was a span of 17 bases.

This CDR3 is CASSQVWLGNQPQHF. CDR3 nucleotide sequence: TGCGCCAGCAGCCAAGTATGGCTGGGGAATCAGCCCCAGCATTTT. The chain uses TRBV4-3 and TRBJ1-5; D remains unclear. V lost 1 base, J lost 4 bases, and 11 bases lay in between. The CDR3 is made up of 15 amino acids. Germline CDR1 reads LGHNA; CDR2 reads YSLEER.

This clonotype was seen a handful of times. V and J are TRBV27 and TRBJ1-2, with TRBD1 as a possible D gene (6 bases). Germline CDR1 reads MNHEY; CDR2 reads SMNVEV (reference sequence). Trimming shortened V by 6 bases and J by 7 bases, and 12 bases separated the two germline ends. The CDR3 spans 12 residues. The CDR3 sequence: CASRRGGSGYTF. CDR3 coding DNA: TGTGCCAGCAGGCGGGGGGGCTCTGGCTACACCTTC.

This clonotype has at least ten counts. The genes are TRBV7-6 and TRBJ2-1; 9 bases are a match to TRBD2. This CDR3 has 16 amino acids. Germline lookup yields CDR1 SGHVS and CDR2 FNYEAQ. The ends lost 1 base at V and 4 bases at J; junction bases unmatched: 5. DNA for the CDR3: TGTGCCAGCAGCTTAGTAGCGGGGGAGATTTACAATGAGCAGTTCTTC. Protein sequence: CASSLVAGEIYNEQFF.

This clonotype was picked up a small number of times. The CDR3 reads CSASRQGGLDTQYF. Written as DNA, the CDR3 is TGCAGTGCTAGCCGACAGGGGGGGTTGGATACGCAGTATTTT. V is TRBV20-1 and J is TRBJ2-3; 9 positions match TRBD1. Germline CDR1 DFQATT, CDR2 SNEGSKA (reference sequence). This CDR3 region has 14 residues. V trimming: 3 bases; J trimming: 6 bases; junction bases outside the gene matches: 7.

This sequence joins TRBV19 and TRBJ2-7; D may be TRBD1 (5 bases). The CDR3 extends over 12 amino acids. V was cut by 4 bases and J by 5 bases, with 9 bases left in between. The V gene's germline CDR1 is LNHDA and CDR2 SQIVND (reference sequence). The CDR3, as DNA: TGTGCCAGTAGTACAGGGTTCGACGAGCAGTACTTC. It is translated as CASSTGFDEQYF. Full variable domain (rest looked up from reference TRBV19 and TRBJ2-7): DGGITQSPKYLFRKEGQNVTLSCEQNLNHDAMYWYRQDPGQGLRLIYYSQIVNDFQKGDIAEGYSVSREKKESFPLTVTSAQKNPTAFYLCASSTGFDEQYFGPGTRLTVT.

The CDR3 region has the DNA TGTGCCAGCAGCTTGGATCGTCGATTAGCGGGGATACCCTCCTACGAGCAGTACTTC. This encodes CASSLDRRLAGIPSYEQYF. V gene TRBV5-4 combines with J gene TRBJ2-7, with 8 nucleotides matching TRBD2. Germline values: CDR1 SGHNT, CDR2 YYREEE (reference sequence). The V segment lost 0 bases and the J segment 0 bases; nucleotides outside the gene matches: 14. The length of the CDR3 is 19 residues.

This clonotype has just a few counts. Its ends do not fully match the called genes, so a read error is possible. The V call is TRBV12-3 or TRBV12-4, the J call TRBJ2-5; perhaps TRBD2 as D (5 bases). The CDR3 sequence is 12 residues long. The CDR3 coding sequence is TGTGCCAGCAGTGTAGCGTCCGAGACCCAGTACTTC. Residues: CASSVASETQYF.

Only a few counts were recorded for this clonotype. The gene calls are TRBV7-8 and TRBJ1-5, with a weak D call TRBD1 (6 bases). Germline CDR1 SGHVS, CDR2 FQNEAQ. Trimming removed 5 bases from V and 9 bases from J, with 11 bases in between. This CDR3 has 12 amino acids. The CDR3: CASSPTGLPQHF. The DNA for the CDR3 is TGTGCCAGCAGCCCCACAGGGCTGCCCCAGCATTTT.

This clonotype was seen more than once but under ten times. This sequence joins TRBV7-9 and TRBJ2-3, with 8 bases fitting TRBD2. The germline V gene encodes CDR1 SEHNR and CDR2 FQNEAQ (reference sequence). Unmatched junction bases numbered 3, after V lost 3 bases and J lost 1 base. This CDR3 has 15 amino acids. CDR3 DNA sequence: TGTGCCAGCAGCTTGGTTAGCGGGGGCACAGATACGCAGTATTTT. Protein product: CASSLVSGGTDTQYF.

This clonotype was observed many times. The rearrangement links TRBV25-1 to TRBJ1-2; D is ambiguous. V was trimmed by 1 base and J by 4 bases, leaving 7 bases between them. Germline V gene lookup returns CDR1 MGHDK and CDR2 SYGVNS. The CDR3 extends over 13 amino acids. The CDR3 region is CASSEWAFYGYTF. The DNA of the CDR3 is TGTGCCAGCAGTGAATGGGCCTTCTATGGCTACACCTTC.

The chain combines TRBV4-2 with TRBJ1-1; the D is unclear. V was shortened by 1 base and J by 7 bases, with 13 bases between the two germline ends. Germline V gene lookup returns CDR1 LGHNA and CDR2 YNFKEQ. CDR3 size: 14 residues. DNA for the CDR3: TGTGCCAGCAGCCAAGGAGGGTCCGTCGATGAAGCTTTCTTT. Protein product: CASSQGGSVDEAFF.

This chain connects TRBV28 to TRBJ2-5; 9 nucleotides match TRBD2. Losses at the gene ends were 10 bases for V and 0 bases for J; bases not matched to a gene: 6. The CDR3 sequence is 14 residues long. CDR1 is MDHEN, CDR2 SYDVKM, per germline. The CDR3 nucleotides read TGTGCCACCCGGCTAGCGGGGTACCAAGAGACCCAGTACTTC. Translation: CATRLAGYQETQYF.

The chain is built from TRBV12-3 or TRBV12-4 and TRBJ2-1; the D gene is possibly TRBD1 (6 bases). The length of the CDR3 is 16 residues. Trimming left V 5 bases short and J 6 bases short, with 20 bases between. In DNA form, the CDR3 reads TGTGCCAGCAGTCGTTTTACCGGGACACGTACCAATGAGCAGTTCTTC. Protein product: CASSRFTGTRTNEQFF.

The chain recombines TRBV9 with TRBJ2-2, with no clear D. Trimming removed 4 bases from V and 2 bases from J, with 12 bases in between. Germline V lookup: CDR1 SGDLS, CDR2 YYNGEE. The length of the CDR3 is 15 residues. The CDR3 nucleotides read TGTGCCAGCAGCCCCCGTTCCCGAAACACCGGGGAGCTGTTTTTT. Its protein is CASSPRSRNTGELFF. Full variable domain (remainder filled in from reference TRBV9 and TRBJ2-2): DSGVTQTPKHLITATGQRVTLRCSPRSGDLSVYWYQQSLDQGLQFLIQYYNGEERAKGNILERFSAQQFPDLHSELNLSSLELGDSALYFCASSPRSRNTGELFFGEGSRLTVL.

This sequence joins TRBV10-2 and TRBJ2-2; D ambiguous. The germline V gene encodes CDR1 WSHSY and CDR2 SAAADI. This CDR3 region has 15 residues. V lost 0 bases and J 8 bases, leaving 13 bases between the germline ends. The CDR3 protein is CASSESTTIRGELFF. CDR3 nucleotide sequence: TGCGCCAGCAGTGAGTCGACAACTATCCGTGGGGAGCTGTTTTTT.

This clonotype was observed a few times. The chain links TRBV11-2 to TRBJ2-3; D perhaps matches TRBD2 (6 bases). There are 13 residues in the CDR3. The V end was cut by 7 bases, the J end by 4 bases, with 12 bases between. Germline V lookup: CDR1 SGHAT, CDR2 FQNNGV. CDR3 in amino acids: CASMASEADTQYF. CDR3 coding DNA: TGTGCCAGCATGGCTAGCGAAGCAGATACGCAGTATTTT.

The rearrangement uses TRBV2 and TRBJ2-7, with 9 bases that match TRBD2. Germline V gene lookup returns CDR1 SNHLY and CDR2 FYNNEI. The trim removed 3 bases at V and 2 bases at J, leaving 5 bases unmatched. This CDR3 has 15 residues. This chain's CDR3 is CASSDTSGRTYEQYF. The CDR3 DNA sequence: TGTGCCAGCAGTGACACTAGCGGGCGTACCTACGAGCAGTACTTC.

CDR3 residues: CASSWRTTSGGNTQYF. The CDR3 coding sequence is TGCGCCAGCAGCTGGAGGACGACTAGCGGGGGGAATACGCAGTATTTT. The gene calls are TRBV5-1 and TRBJ2-3, with 13 nucleotides matching TRBD2. V dropped 3 bases and J dropped 7; count of bases not matched to a gene: 8. Germline assignment: CDR1 SGHRS and CDR2 YFSETQ. The CDR3 runs to 16 residues.

In this sample, this clonotype turned up many times. The gene calls are TRBV2 and TRBJ2-1; TRBD2 agrees at 13 bases. This CDR3 spans 18 amino acids. Germline loops: CDR1 SNHLY, CDR2 FYNNEI. The ends lost 9 bases at V and 14 bases at J; junction bases unmatched: 25. This CDR3 is CASRSNPGLAGAYRVKFF. DNA for the CDR3: TGTGCCAGTAGAAGCAACCCCGGACTAGCGGGGGCATACCGAGTTAAGTTCTTC.

This clonotype showed up many times. The V gene is TRBV2, the J gene TRBJ2-3; TRBD2 matches at 9 bases. The CDR3 is made up of 15 amino acids. Germline CDR1 SNHLY, CDR2 FYNNEI. V lost 8 bases to trimming and J lost 5 bases; unmatched junction nucleotides: 11. The CDR3 coding sequence is TGTGCCAGCGAAGGGCGGGATAGCGGGGGAGATACGCAGTATTTT. Translation: CASEGRDSGGDTQYF.

This sequence joins TRBV3-1 and TRBJ1-2; possibly TRBD1 for D (5 bases). The CDR3 is 15 amino acids. Looked up from germline, CDR1 is LGHDT and CDR2 is YNNKEL (reference sequence). Trimming took 4 bases from V and 6 from J, leaving 18 bases between them. The CDR3 coding sequence is TGTGCCAGCAGCCCTAGGACACTCCTCGCGAATGGCTACACCTTC. It is translated as CASSPRTLLANGYTF.

This clonotype was picked up many times. V and J are TRBV7-9 and TRBJ2-1, with a weak D call TRBD1 (7 bases). The CDR3 spans 17 residues. V lost 6 bases to trimming and J lost 5 bases, with 23 bases between them. CDR1 is SEHNR and CDR2 is FQNEAQ in the germline V gene (reference sequence). The CDR3 nucleotides read TGTGCCAGCAGGACCAGGGGGGCAGGGGCCCTTGACAATGAGCAGTTCTTC. Protein product: CASRTRGAGALDNEQFF.